Below, 20 T cell receptor beta chains from the same sample are listed, as sequenced in a study of CD8 T cells in ankylosing spondylitis. These receptors are not linked to any known antigen. TCRdb re-analysed the 5' RACE reads in MiXCR, keeping a single row per CDR3 protein. Of 750,000 to 850,000 distinct CDR3 sequences in the sample, roughly 12% were seen once. Study-level results: For ankylosing spondylitis blood, a TCR beta motif of about 8 highly homologous variants appeared characteristic.

The sample was blood, either unsorted or a sorted T cell fraction (not recorded which). The receptors originated from a male donor with ankylosing spondylitis.

About this clonotype: A junction end diverges from the germline sequence, so it may reflect a read error. This chain uses TRBV7-9 with TRBJ1-2; 8 positions agree with TRBD1. The germline V gene has CDR1 SEHNR and CDR2 FQNEAQ (reference sequence). The CDR3 runs to 11 residues. The CDR3 DNA is TGTGCCAGCAGCGCGGACAGGGTTGATATCTTC. Translating it yields CASSADRVDIF.

This clonotype occurred a few times. The rearrangement links TRBV5-1 to TRBJ1-1; no clear D gene. The germline V gene encodes CDR1 SGHRS and CDR2 YFSETQ. The CDR3 has 14 residues. Trimming removed 7 bases from V and 2 bases from J, with 15 bases in between. As DNA, the CDR3 is TGCGCCAGCCTTCAAACGCCGGGCAACACTGAAGCTTTCTTT. It specifies CASLQTPGNTEAFF. Full variable domain (remainder filled in from reference TRBV5-1 and TRBJ1-1): KAGVTQTPRYLIKTRGQQVTLSCSPISGHRSVSWYQQTPGQGLQFLFEYFSETQRNKGNFPGRFSGRQFSNSRSEMNVSTLELGDSALYLCASLQTPGNTEAFFGQGTRLTVV.

V usage is TRBV5-5 and J usage is TRBJ1-2; D is perhaps TRBD1 (5 bases). This CDR3 is 15 amino acids long. Per the germline V gene, CDR1 is SGHKS and CDR2 is YYEKEE (reference sequence). V shed 0 bases and J shed 0 bases, with 9 bases lying between them. The CDR3 region has the DNA TGTGCCAGCAGCTTGGAGGGACCTACTAACTATGGCTACACCTTC. Translated: CASSLEGPTNYGYTF.

This rearrangement joins TRBV6-1 to TRBJ2-1, with D uncertain. Trimming pared 8 bases from V and 11 bases from J, leaving 13 bases between. CDR3 length: 11 amino acids. Germline CDR1 reads MNHNS; CDR2 reads SASEGT. CDR3 loop: CASAQGPQQFF. CDR3 nucleotide sequence: TGTGCCAGCGCTCAAGGTCCCCAGCAGTTCTTC.

The genes are TRBV4-2 and TRBJ2-1; 11 bases fit TRBD2. V dropped 4 bases and J dropped 0; count of bases not matched to a gene: 5. The CDR3 runs to 17 residues. Germline loops: CDR1 LGHNA, CDR2 YNFKEQ. The CDR3 is CASSRQGLAGSYNEQFF. The CDR3 DNA is TGTGCCAGCAGCCGCCAAGGACTAGCGGGCTCCTACAATGAGCAGTTCTTC.

The rearrangement joins TRBV5-4 to TRBJ2-2, with 7 bases identical to TRBD1. CDR1 and CDR2 (germline): SGHNT, YYREEE (reference sequence). The CDR3 runs to 13 residues. Unmatched junction bases numbered 3, after V lost 3 bases and J lost 7 bases. The CDR3 coding sequence is TGTGCCAGCAGCTCTGACAGGGACGGGGAGCTGTTTTTT. Protein: CASSSDRDGELFF.

V is TRBV7-3 and J is TRBJ2-3; 7 nucleotides agree with TRBD2. The CDR3 totals 17 residues. Losses at the gene ends were 0 bases for V and 1 base for J; bases not matched to a gene: 7. The germline gives CDR1 SGHTA, CDR2 FQGTGA. The CDR3 reads CASSLTGTRGGTDTQYF. The CDR3 DNA is TGTGCCAGCAGCTTAACTGGAACCCGGGGGGGCACAGATACGCAGTATTTT.

The V call is TRBV7-3, the J call TRBJ2-2; maybe TRBD2 (5 bases). CDR3 length: 13 residues. The ends were cut back, 3 bases at V and 6 bases at J, with 8 bases in the middle. Germline assignment: CDR1 SGHTA and CDR2 FQGTGA. The chain's CDR3 is CASSFRESGELFF. In DNA, the CDR3 is TGTGCCAGCAGCTTCCGGGAATCCGGGGAGCTGTTTTTT.

In DNA, the CDR3 is TGTGCCAGCAGCTCCTCTCACGGCTACGAGCAGTACTTC. As protein: CASSSSHGYEQYF. V usage is TRBV7-2 and J usage is TRBJ2-7; D is uncertain. V was clipped by 4 bases and J by 3 bases, with 10 bases between them. Germline V gene lookup returns CDR1 SGHTA and CDR2 FQGNSA. This CDR3 contains 13 residues.

The genes are TRBV5-6 and TRBJ2-3; the match to TRBD2 covers 10 bases. Germline CDR1 SGHDT, CDR2 YYEEEE. V shed 4 bases, J shed 4 bases, and the junction held 12 bases outside the gene matches. The CDR3 length is 17 residues. The chain's CDR3 is CASSPPYGTSASDTQYF. The CDR3 DNA reads TGTGCCAGCAGCCCACCGTACGGGACTAGCGCTTCAGATACGCAGTATTTT.

This clonotype was counted only a few times. The rearrangement links TRBV20-1 to TRBJ2-5, with 9 nucleotides matching TRBD2. The CDR3 is made up of 14 amino acids. Germline-derived CDR1 and CDR2 are DFQATT and SNEGSKA (reference sequence). The J segment lost 1 base and the V segment lost 4 bases, leaving 4 bases of the junction unmatched. CDR3 bases: TGCAGTGCTAACGGCGGGAGGGCCCAAGAGACCCAGTACTTC. Translated, it gives CSANGGRAQETQYF.

A note on this clonotype: Because it lacks the conserved phenylalanine or tryptophan at the end, this CDR3 is likely a read error. The chain combines TRBV29-1 with TRBJ1-5; D remains ambiguous. V was pared by 4 bases and J by 4 bases, with 5 bases between. The germline CDR1 and CDR2 sequences are SQVTM and ANQGSEA. The CDR3 extends over 11 amino acids. The CDR3: CSVGENQPQHL. The CDR3 DNA reads as TGCAGCGTTGGGGAGAATCAGCCCCAGCATCTT.

This clonotype showed up many times. CDR3 region: CASSLDPARDQHF. The DNA of the CDR3 is TGTGCCAGCAGCCTAGATCCTGCGAGGGACCAGCATTTT. This chain joins TRBV7-2 and TRBJ1-5; D is undetermined. Trimming removed 5 bases from V and 12 bases from J, with 17 bases in between. CDR1 is SGHTA and CDR2 is FQGNSA in the germline V gene. The CDR3 sequence is 13 residues long.

This clonotype has just a few counts. The chain uses TRBV5-1 and TRBJ2-1; the match to TRBD2 covers 7 bases. V shed 0 bases and J 0 bases; nucleotides not matched to a gene: 12. This CDR3 has 19 amino acids. Germline assignment: CDR1 SGHRS and CDR2 YFSETQ. This chain's CDR3 is CASSLDIASGSSSYNEQFF. DNA of the CDR3: TGCGCCAGCAGCTTGGATATTGCTAGCGGATCAAGCTCCTACAATGAGCAGTTCTTC. The whole variable domain, filled in from reference TRBV5-1 and TRBJ2-1, reads KAGVTQTPRYLIKTRGQQVTLSCSPISGHRSVSWYQQTPGQGLQFLFEYFSETQRNKGNFPGRFSGRQFSNSRSEMNVSTLELGDSALYLCASSLDIASGSSSYNEQFFGPGTRLTVL.

The chain joins TRBV12-3 or TRBV12-4 to TRBJ2-7; 7 bases map to TRBD1. This CDR3 is built from 14 residues. J gave up 10 bases and V 6 bases, and 15 bases lay outside the gene matches. The CDR3 sequence is CASSGTAPSVVQYF. CDR3 in DNA: TGTGCCAGCAGCGGGACAGCTCCTTCGGTGGTCCAGTACTTC.

This clonotype was counted between two and nine times. The chain employs TRBV5-1 and TRBJ1-2, with D hard to call. There are 14 residues in the CDR3. The germline CDR1 and CDR2 sequences are SGHRS and YFSETQ. V lost 4 bases to trimming and J lost 2 bases, with 12 bases between them. The CDR3 protein is CASSPEAWNYGYTF. The CDR3 DNA is TGCGCCAGCAGCCCCGAGGCTTGGAACTATGGCTACACCTTC.

Ten or more counts support this clonotype. CDR3: CASSYGVGWGNEKLFF. The CDR3, as DNA: TGTGCCAGCAGTTACGGAGTGGGGTGGGGTAATGAAAAACTGTTTTTT. The chain carries TRBV6-5 and TRBJ1-4, with D hard to call. V lost 2 bases and J lost 4, with 14 bases in between. Germline V lookup: CDR1 MNHEY, CDR2 SVGAGI. This CDR3 has 16 residues.

This clonotype has more than one count but fewer than ten. V is TRBV4-1 and J is TRBJ1-4; the match to TRBD1 covers 7 bases. Germline assignment: CDR1 MGHRA and CDR2 YSYEKL. There are 15 residues in the CDR3. The trim removed 4 bases at V and 7 bases at J, leaving 9 bases unmatched. The CDR3 region is CASSRTGVVSEKLFF. CDR3 nucleotide sequence: TGCGCCAGCAGCCGTACAGGGGTTGTGAGTGAAAAACTGTTTTTT.

This clonotype was counted only a few times. The chain links TRBV29-1 to TRBJ2-3, with no clear D. The CDR3 extends over 14 amino acids. Deletions cut 0 bases from V and 2 bases from J, with 9 bases between. Per germline, CDR1 SQVTM and CDR2 ANQGSEA. CDR3 bases: TGCAGCGTTGAAGATCAATTATCCACAGATACGCAGTATTTT. Protein sequence: CSVEDQLSTDTQYF.

The chain uses TRBV2 and TRBJ1-2, with 11 bases lining up with TRBD1. The J segment lost 5 bases and the V segment lost 6 bases, leaving 8 bases of the junction unmatched. CDR3 length: 15 residues. CDR1 and CDR2 (germline): SNHLY, FYNNEI. CDR3 sequence: CASRIGQGARYGYTF. CDR3 nucleotide sequence: TGTGCCAGCAGGATCGGACAGGGGGCACGGTATGGCTACACCTTC.